This passage covers 28 T cell receptor beta chains from one sample sequenced in a study of Graves' ophthalmopathy and Graves' hyperthyroidism. CDR3 regions of TCR beta were amplified from RNA transcripts. Second-round multiplex PCR came after a first-round RT-PCR that employed HTBI primers. TCRdb analysed the multiplex PCR reads with MiXCR anew, one entry per CDR3 protein. In the table there are fewer than 600,000 distinct CDR3 sequences, around 15% of which are singletons. The sample was blood. The receptors were sampled from a woman aged 25 to 39 with Graves' ophthalmopathy.

Ten or more counts support this clonotype. The gene calls are TRBV7-8 and TRBJ1-6, with TRBD1 identical over 8 bases. Germline-derived CDR1 and CDR2 are SGHVS and FQNEAQ. The length of the CDR3 is 15 residues. The V and J ends lost 7 bases and 7 bases, in that order; junction bases with no gene match: 9. The DNA for the CDR3 is TGTGCCAGCATCCTCGACAGGGGTAGGAATTCACCCCTCCACTTT. This codes for CASILDRGRNSPLHF.

This chain joins TRBV20-1 and TRBJ1-2, with D perhaps TRBD1 (5 bases). Germline V gene sequence: CDR1 DFQATT, CDR2 SNEGSKA (reference sequence). The germline V and J ends were trimmed by 4 bases and 7 bases, with 22 bases remaining between them. The CDR3 extends over 15 amino acids. CDR3 sequence (DNA): TGCAGTGCTATCTCCGGACCCCAGGGAGTGCGTGGCTACACCTTC. This sequence encodes CSAISGPQGVRGYTF.

This clonotype has a handful of counts. The CDR3 sequence: CASSQDRLAPQETQYF. CDR3 nucleotide sequence: TGCGCCAGCAGCCAAGATCGCCTAGCCCCCCAAGAGACCCAGTACTTC. The chain carries TRBV4-1 and TRBJ2-5, with D possibly being TRBD2 (5 bases). CDR1 is MGHRA, CDR2 YSYEKL, per germline. Trimming pared 0 bases from V and 1 base from J, leaving 12 bases between. This CDR3 region has 16 residues.

The chain couples TRBV5-1 to TRBJ1-3; D call uncertain. This CDR3 comprises 15 residues. The ends were cut back, 0 bases at V and 0 bases at J, with 7 bases in the middle. CDR1 is SGHRS, CDR2 YFSETQ, per germline. As DNA, the CDR3 is TGCGCCAGCAGCTTGGACAGTCCCTCTGGAAACACCATATATTTT. Encoded protein: CASSLDSPSGNTIYF. The whole variable domain, remainder taken from reference TRBV5-1 and TRBJ1-3, is KAGVTQTPRYLIKTRGQQVTLSCSPISGHRSVSWYQQTPGQGLQFLFEYFSETQRNKGNFPGRFSGRQFSNSRSEMNVSTLELGDSALYLCASSLDSPSGNTIYFGEGSWLTVV.

With respect to this clonotype: A read error may account for a junction end that differs from germline. The genes are TRBV11-2 and TRBJ1-1, with TRBD1 matching 7 bases. This CDR3 contains 12 residues. In germline, CDR1 is SGHAT, CDR2 FQNNGV. CDR3 DNA sequence: TGTTCCAGCAGCCTTGGGACAGCTGAAGCTTTCTTT. Its translation is CSSSLGTAEAFF. Full variable domain (missing parts from reference TRBV11-2 and TRBJ1-1): EAGVAQSPRYKIIEKRQSVAFWCNPISGHATLYWYQQILGQGPKLLIQFQNNGVVDDSQLPKDRFSAERLKGVDSTLKIQPAKLEDSAVYLCSSSLGTAEAFFGQGTRLTVV.

This clonotype has just one count. The chain employs TRBV2 and TRBJ2-5; D perhaps matches TRBD1 (5 bases). Germline V gives CDR1 SNHLY, CDR2 FYNNEI. Trimming took 7 bases from V and 7 from J, leaving 16 bases between them. This CDR3 spans 13 amino acids. CDR3 nucleotide sequence: TGTGCCAGCACCAAAGGGGTAGACGGGACCCAGTACTTC. Translated, it gives CASTKGVDGTQYF.

This clonotype was recorded at least ten times. This sequence joins TRBV6-5 and TRBJ2-2, with a tentative D call TRBD2 (5 bases). Germline V gene data show CDR1 as MNHEY and CDR2 as SVGAGI. V lost 6 bases to trimming and J lost 3 bases, with 11 bases between them. This CDR3 spans 14 amino acids. The CDR3 bases are TGTGCCAGCAGGACTACTGGATACACCGGGGAGCTGTTTTTT. Translation gives CASRTTGYTGELFF.

This clonotype was seen at least ten times. The J gene is TRBJ2-7, the V gene TRBV12-3 or TRBV12-4; 8 bases fit TRBD1. The CDR3 sequence is 14 residues long. The J segment lost 3 bases and the V segment lost 5 bases, leaving 6 bases of the junction unmatched. CDR3 sequence reads: CASSPDRGVYEQYF. For the CDR3, the DNA is TGTGCCAGCAGTCCAGACAGGGGAGTCTACGAGCAGTACTTC.

On this clonotype: A read error may explain this, as a much larger clone is one base away. The chain has TRBV2 and TRBJ1-2; unclear D gene. The germline V and J ends were trimmed by 8 bases and 8 bases, with 21 bases remaining between them. From germline, CDR1 is SNHLY and CDR2 FYNNEI. This CDR3 has 14 amino acids. CDR3: CASGSELRGRGYTF. CDR3 nucleotide sequence: TGTGCCAGCGGAAGTGAACTCCGAGGACGGGGCTACACCTTC.

This clonotype showed up many times. CDR3 bases: TGTGCCAGCAACGGAGGACCAGGGAGAAACATTCAGTACTTC. Translated: CASNGGPGRNIQYF. The chain carries TRBV7-2 and TRBJ2-4; D tentatively reads TRBD1 or TRBD2 (5 bases each). Germline CDR1 and CDR2: SGHTA and FQGNSA. The CDR3 covers 14 residues. Trimming cost V 7 bases and J 6 bases, with 16 bases left between them.

Concerning this clonotype: Possible read error: a much larger clone is one base away. This sequence joins TRBV7-2 and TRBJ2-5, with D possibly TRBD1 on 5 matching bases. The V gene's germline CDR1 is SGHTA and CDR2 FQGNSA. Deletions cut 8 bases from V and 5 bases from J, with 18 bases between. The CDR3 spans 14 residues. CDR3 in amino acids: CASGHDSLRETQYF. The CDR3 DNA reads as TGTGCCAGCGGCCACGACAGCTTGCGGGAGACCCAGTACTTC. The full variable domain, completed using reference TRBV7-2 and TRBJ2-5, is GAGVSQSPSNKVTEKGKDVELRCDPISGHTALYWYRQSLGQGLEFLIYFQGNSAPDKSGLPSDRFSAERTGGSVSTLTIQRTQQEDSAVYLCASGHDSLRETQYFGPGTRLLVL.

There are many counts of this clonotype. The chain combines TRBV27 with TRBJ2-7; D possibly corresponds to TRBD2 (6 bases). The V gene's germline CDR1 is MNHEY and CDR2 SMNVEV (reference sequence). V lost 4 bases and J 7 bases, leaving 20 bases between the germline ends. The CDR3 consists of 15 residues. CDR3 nucleotide sequence: TGTGCCAGCAGTTCCCGCCTACTCGGGACTTCAGAGCAGTACTTC. It codes for CASSSRLLGTSEQYF.

This clonotype was observed at least ten times. Written as DNA, the CDR3 is TGTGCCAGCAGTGAAGCCCAGGGCCTGAACACTGAAGCTTTCTTT. It translates to CASSEAQGLNTEAFF. The rearrangement joins TRBV2 to TRBJ1-1, with D tentatively TRBD1 (5 bases). The germline V gene encodes CDR1 SNHLY and CDR2 FYNNEI. V gave up 0 bases and J gave up 0 bases, with 8 bases separating them. The CDR3 has 15 residues. The full variable domain, rest sourced from reference TRBV2 and TRBJ1-1, is EPEVTQTPSHQVTQMGQEVILRCVPISNHLYFYWYRQILGQKVEFLVSFYNNEISEKSEIFDDQFSVERPDGSNFTLKIRSTKLEDSAMYFCASSEAQGLNTEAFFGQGTRLTVV.

J is TRBJ2-2 and V is TRBV27; no reliable D call. CDR1 MNHEY and CDR2 SMNVEV come from the germline V gene (reference sequence). The CDR3 sequence is 15 residues long. Trimming removed 5 bases at V and 4 bases at J, with 14 bases between. CDR3 amino acids: CASSPDPGGTGELFF. The CDR3 nucleotides are TGTGCCAGCAGTCCTGATCCGGGCGGCACCGGGGAGCTGTTTTTT.

This clonotype was seen at least ten times. The chain employs TRBV12-3 or TRBV12-4 and TRBJ2-5, with 14 bases matching TRBD2. This CDR3 has 15 residues. J was trimmed by 4 bases and V by 5 bases; bases with no gene match: 3. The CDR3 here is CASSGLAGGPETQYF. In nucleotides, the CDR3 is TGTGCCAGCAGTGGACTAGCGGGGGGCCCAGAGACCCAGTACTTC.

This clonotype was found many times. The chain joins TRBV12-3 or TRBV12-4 to TRBJ2-7; 10 bases line up with TRBD2. The CDR3 extends over 15 amino acids. J lost 6 bases, V lost 6 bases, and 11 bases had no gene match. DNA for the CDR3: TGTGCCAGCAGGCCTAGCGGGGGCCCTTCTCTCGAGCAGTACTTC. It is translated as CASRPSGGPSLEQYF.

In regard to this clonotype: It is likely a read error, because the conserved phenylalanine at the end of the CDR3 is missing. J is TRBJ2-7 and V is TRBV20-1; the D is unclear. Germline V gene sequence: CDR1 DFQATT, CDR2 SNEGSKA (reference sequence). The germline V and J ends were trimmed by 1 base and 2 bases, with 18 bases remaining between them. This CDR3 comprises 16 residues. Here the CDR3 reads CSARVTDSLFPYEQYY. The CDR3 DNA reads TGCAGTGCTAGAGTCACCGATAGCCTATTTCCCTACGAGCAGTACTAC.

V usage is TRBV6-1 and J usage is TRBJ1-2; a possible D gene is TRBD1 (6 bases). Germline CDR1 reads MNHNS; CDR2 reads SASEGT. The CDR3 spans 14 residues. V gave up 2 bases and J gave up 3 bases, with 10 bases separating them. The CDR3: CASSEYGQYYGYTF. The CDR3, as DNA: TGTGCCAGCAGTGAATACGGACAGTACTATGGCTACACCTTC.

This clonotype was observed many times. The rearrangement links TRBV20-1 to TRBJ2-7; D gene unclear. Deletions cut 3 bases from V and 3 bases from J, with 6 bases between. The CDR3 is 11 amino acids. Germline-derived CDR1 and CDR2 are DFQATT and SNEGSKA (reference sequence). This chain's CDR3 is CSASQDYEQYF. The CDR3 DNA reads TGCAGTGCTAGTCAGGACTACGAGCAGTACTTC.

This clonotype was detected many times. J is TRBJ2-5 and V is TRBV3-1, with TRBD1 matching over 7 bases. Germline V lookup: CDR1 LGHDT, CDR2 YNNKEL (reference sequence). Losses at the gene ends were 2 bases for V and 2 bases for J; bases not matched to a gene: 5. CDR3 length equals 15 residues. The CDR3 reads CASSQRQGVQETQYF. DNA of the CDR3: TGTGCCAGCAGCCAAAGGCAGGGGGTACAAGAGACCCAGTACTTC.

The table lists this clonotype with many counts. This chain joins TRBV20-1 and TRBJ2-7; TRBD1 matches at 8 bases. Germline V lookup: CDR1 DFQATT, CDR2 SNEGSKA (reference sequence). The V gene end was trimmed by 3 bases and the J gene end by 2 bases; junction bases not matched to a gene: 3. This CDR3 has 13 residues. CDR3 protein: CSASTGQAYEQYF. In DNA form, the CDR3 reads TGCAGTGCTAGTACGGGACAGGCCTACGAGCAGTACTTC.

There are many counts of this clonotype. The chain recombines TRBV2 with TRBJ2-5, with TRBD2 as a possible D gene (5 bases). Germline V gene lookup returns CDR1 SNHLY and CDR2 FYNNEI. The CDR3 consists of 14 residues. V lost 7 bases, J lost 2 bases, and 14 bases lay in between. CDR3 in amino acids: CASTRRTQQETQYF. Here the CDR3 DNA reads TGTGCCAGCACGAGGAGGACTCAACAAGAGACCCAGTACTTC. Full variable domain (outside the CDR3, taken from reference TRBV2 and TRBJ2-5): EPEVTQTPSHQVTQMGQEVILRCVPISNHLYFYWYRQILGQKVEFLVSFYNNEISEKSEIFDDQFSVERPDGSNFTLKIRSTKLEDSAMYFCASTRRTQQETQYFGPGTRLLVL.

The V and J genes are TRBV5-1 and TRBJ2-7, with D possibly being TRBD2 (6 bases). The CDR3 is 15 residues long. The V gene lost 1 base and the J gene lost 6 bases, with 17 bases spanning the gap. CDR1 SGHRS and CDR2 YFSETQ come from the germline V gene. CDR3 protein: CASSLTAGNPLEQYF. The CDR3 region has the DNA TGCGCCAGCAGCTTGACGGCGGGAAACCCCCTCGAGCAGTACTTC.

For this clonotype: A much larger clone lies one base from this, so it may be a read error. The CDR3 DNA is TGTGCCAGCAGGGCCGCCTACGAGCAGGACTTC. Translating gives CASRAAYEQDF. The V gene is TRBV6-1, the J gene TRBJ2-7; no definite D call. The CDR3 is 11 amino acids. Germline CDR1 reads MNHNS; CDR2 reads SASEGT.

This clonotype was recorded many times. The rearrangement links TRBV11-2 to TRBJ1-6, with D perhaps TRBD1 (6 bases). The CDR3 contains 14 residues. Germline CDR1 reads SGHAT; CDR2 reads FQNNGV. Trimming pared 5 bases from V and 5 bases from J, leaving 10 bases between. In nucleotides, the CDR3 is TGTGCCAGCAGCATGACAGGAGATAATTCACCCCTCCACTTT. Translating gives CASSMTGDNSPLHF.

Note on this clonotype: A junction end diverges from the germline sequence, so it may reflect a read error. J is TRBJ2-7 and V is TRBV6-1, with D perhaps matching TRBD2 (6 bases). The CDR3 sequence is 14 residues long. In germline, CDR1 is MNHNS, CDR2 SASEGT. Here the CDR3 reads CASSPASVDYELYF. The CDR3 DNA follows: TGTGCCAGCTCACCGGCCTCCGTGGACTACGAGCTGTACTTC.

This clonotype was detected many times. CDR3 sequence (DNA): TGTGCCAGCAGTGGACAGGTCATATATTTT. Its translation: CASSGQVIYF. The chain uses TRBV28 and TRBJ1-3, with 7 positions matching TRBD1. Looked up from germline, CDR1 is MDHEN and CDR2 is SYDVKM. J gave up 12 bases and V 5 bases, and 1 base lay outside the gene matches. This CDR3 has 10 amino acids.

In its sample, this clonotype was seen once. A much larger clone differs by one base, so this may be a read error. The chain joins TRBV12-3 or TRBV12-4 to TRBJ2-5, with 12 nucleotides matching TRBD2. This CDR3 spans 15 amino acids. The CDR3 region is CVSTPSGGARETQYF. The CDR3 region has the DNA TGTGTCAGCACCCCTAGCGGGGGGGCAAGAGAGACCCAGTACTTC.